This entry features one TCR beta chain sequence. This sample was taken from a study of glioma-infiltrating T cells after dendritic cell vaccination. Germline V gene lookup returns CDR1 LNHDA and CDR2 SQIVND (reference sequence). Trimming removed 7 bases from V and 6 bases from J, with 10 bases in between. The CDR3 is 12 amino acids. Data came from immunoSEQ multiplex PCR; TCRdb stores just in-frame clones and leaves some out. The repertoire includes about 92,000 clones, 85% to 90% of them detected once, and approximately 14% sits in the top ten. The chain joins TRBV19 to TRBJ1-5; D not resolved. This clonotype was obtained from a human donor with glioblastoma. Sequenced material: blood, taken before dendritic cell vaccination. Here the CDR3 reads CASNPVGQPQHF. CDR3 DNA sequence: TGTGCCAGTAATCCTGTCGGTCAGCCCCAGCATTTT.